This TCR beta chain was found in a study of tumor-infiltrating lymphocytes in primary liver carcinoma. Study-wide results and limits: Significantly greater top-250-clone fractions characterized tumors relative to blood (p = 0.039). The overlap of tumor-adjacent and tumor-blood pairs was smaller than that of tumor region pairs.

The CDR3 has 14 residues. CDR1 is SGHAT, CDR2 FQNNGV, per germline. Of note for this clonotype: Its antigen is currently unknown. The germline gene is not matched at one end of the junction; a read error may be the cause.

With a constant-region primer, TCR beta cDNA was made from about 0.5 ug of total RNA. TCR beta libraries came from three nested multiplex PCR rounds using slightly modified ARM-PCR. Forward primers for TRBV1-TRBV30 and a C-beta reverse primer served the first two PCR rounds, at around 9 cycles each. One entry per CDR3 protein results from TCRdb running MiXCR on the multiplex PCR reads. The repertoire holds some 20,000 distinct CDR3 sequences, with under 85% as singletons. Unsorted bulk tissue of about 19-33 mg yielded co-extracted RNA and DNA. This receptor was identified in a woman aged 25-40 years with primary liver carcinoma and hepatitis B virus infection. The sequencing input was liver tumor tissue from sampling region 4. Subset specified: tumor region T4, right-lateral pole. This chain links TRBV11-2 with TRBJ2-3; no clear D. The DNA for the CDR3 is TGTGCCAGCAGCCCAGAAACTCACACATATACGCATTATTTT. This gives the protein CASSPETHTYTHYF. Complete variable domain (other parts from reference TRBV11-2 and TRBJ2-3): EAGVAQSPRYKIIEKRQSVAFWCNPISGHATLYWYQQILGQGPKLLIQFQNNGVVDDSQLPKDRFSAERLKGVDSTLKIQPAKLEDSAVYLCASSPETHTYTHYFGPGTRLTVL.